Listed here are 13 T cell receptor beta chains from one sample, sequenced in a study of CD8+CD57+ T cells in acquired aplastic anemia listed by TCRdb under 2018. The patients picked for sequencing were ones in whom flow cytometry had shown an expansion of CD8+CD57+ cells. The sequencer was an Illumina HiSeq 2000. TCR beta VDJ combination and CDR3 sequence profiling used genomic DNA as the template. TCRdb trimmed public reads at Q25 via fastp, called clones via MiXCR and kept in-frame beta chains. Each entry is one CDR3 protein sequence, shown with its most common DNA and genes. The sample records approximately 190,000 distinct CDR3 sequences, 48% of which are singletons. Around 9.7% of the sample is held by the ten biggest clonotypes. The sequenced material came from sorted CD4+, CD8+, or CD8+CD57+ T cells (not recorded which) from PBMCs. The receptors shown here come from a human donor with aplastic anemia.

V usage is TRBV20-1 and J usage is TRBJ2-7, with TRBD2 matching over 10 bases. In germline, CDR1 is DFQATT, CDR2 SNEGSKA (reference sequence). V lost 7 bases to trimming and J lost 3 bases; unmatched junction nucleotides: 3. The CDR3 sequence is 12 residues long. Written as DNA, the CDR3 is TGCAGTGGAGCGGGAGGGGGCTACGAGCAGTACTTC. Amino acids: CSGAGGGYEQYF.

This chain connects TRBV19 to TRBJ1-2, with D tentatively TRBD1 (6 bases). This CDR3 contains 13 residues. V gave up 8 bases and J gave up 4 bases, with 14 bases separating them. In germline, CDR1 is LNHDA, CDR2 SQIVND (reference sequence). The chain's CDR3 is CASRPRTVYGYTF. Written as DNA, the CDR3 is TGTGCCAGTCGCCCTCGGACAGTCTATGGCTACACCTTC. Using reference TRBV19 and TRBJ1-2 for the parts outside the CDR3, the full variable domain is DGGITQSPKYLFRKEGQNVTLSCEQNLNHDAMYWYRQDPGQGLRLIYYSQIVNDFQKGDIAEGYSVSREKKESFPLTVTSAQKNPTAFYLCASRPRTVYGYTFGSGTRLTVV.

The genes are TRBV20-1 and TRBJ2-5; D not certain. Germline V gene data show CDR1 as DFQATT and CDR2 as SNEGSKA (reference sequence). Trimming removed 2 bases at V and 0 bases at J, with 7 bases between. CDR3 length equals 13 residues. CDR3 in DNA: TGCAGTGCTAGATTATCTTACCAAGAGACCCAGTACTTC. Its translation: CSARLSYQETQYF.

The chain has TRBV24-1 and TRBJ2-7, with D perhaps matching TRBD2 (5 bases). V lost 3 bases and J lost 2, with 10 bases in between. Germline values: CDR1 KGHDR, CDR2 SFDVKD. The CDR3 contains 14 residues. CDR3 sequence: CATSDGGQPYEQYF. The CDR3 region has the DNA TGTGCCACCAGTGATGGCGGGCAACCCTACGAGCAGTACTTC.

For the CDR3, the DNA is TGTGCCAGCAGTGCCTTGTTACAGTTTTCTTACAATGAGCAGTTCTTC. It specifies CASSALLQFSYNEQFF. V usage is TRBV25-1 and J usage is TRBJ2-1; no firm D call. V was pared by 4 bases and J by 4 bases, with 17 bases between. Germline lookup yields CDR1 MGHDK and CDR2 SYGVNS. This CDR3 has 16 residues.

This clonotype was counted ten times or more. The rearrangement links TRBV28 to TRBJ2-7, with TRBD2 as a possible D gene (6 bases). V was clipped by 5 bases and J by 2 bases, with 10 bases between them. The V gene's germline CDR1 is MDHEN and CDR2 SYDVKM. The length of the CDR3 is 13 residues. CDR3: CASSRGTPYEQYF. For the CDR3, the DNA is TGTGCCAGCAGTCGGGGGACCCCCTACGAGCAGTACTTC. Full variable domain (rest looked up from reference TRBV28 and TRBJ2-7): DVKVTQSSRYLVKRTGEKVFLECVQDMDHENMFWYRQDPGLGLRLIYFSYDVKMKEKGDIPEGYSVSREKKERFSLILESASTNQTSMYLCASSRGTPYEQYFGPGTRLTVT.

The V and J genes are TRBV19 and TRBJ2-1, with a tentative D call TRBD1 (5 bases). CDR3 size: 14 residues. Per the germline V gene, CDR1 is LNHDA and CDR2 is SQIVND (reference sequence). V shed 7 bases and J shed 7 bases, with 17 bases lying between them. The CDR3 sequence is CASNIDTGTNEQFF. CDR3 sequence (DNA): TGTGCCAGTAACATTGATACAGGCACAAATGAGCAGTTCTTC.

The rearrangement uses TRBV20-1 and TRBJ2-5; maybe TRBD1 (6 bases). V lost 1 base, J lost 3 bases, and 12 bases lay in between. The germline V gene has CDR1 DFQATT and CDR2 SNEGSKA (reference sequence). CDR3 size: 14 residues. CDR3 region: CSARVRTEKETQYF. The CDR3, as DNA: TGCAGTGCTAGAGTAAGGACAGAAAAAGAGACCCAGTACTTC.

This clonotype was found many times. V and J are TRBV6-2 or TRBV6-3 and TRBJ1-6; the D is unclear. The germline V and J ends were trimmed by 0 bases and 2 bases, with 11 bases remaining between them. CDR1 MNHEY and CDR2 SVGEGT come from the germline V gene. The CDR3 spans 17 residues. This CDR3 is CASSYSGTNPYNSPLHF. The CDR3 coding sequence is TGTGCCAGCAGTTACTCTGGAACAAATCCCTATAATTCACCCCTCCACTTT.

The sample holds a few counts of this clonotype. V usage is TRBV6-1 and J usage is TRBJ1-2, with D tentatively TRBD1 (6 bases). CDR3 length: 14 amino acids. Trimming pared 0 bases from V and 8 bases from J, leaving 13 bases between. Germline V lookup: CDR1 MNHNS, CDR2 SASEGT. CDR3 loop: CASSEAVWGGGYTF. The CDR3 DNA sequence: TGTGCCAGCAGTGAAGCAGTCTGGGGGGGCGGCTACACCTTC.

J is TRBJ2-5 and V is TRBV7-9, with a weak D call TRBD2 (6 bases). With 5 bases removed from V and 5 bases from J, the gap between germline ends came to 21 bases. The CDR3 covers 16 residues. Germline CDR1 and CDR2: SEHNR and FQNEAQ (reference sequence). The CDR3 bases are TGTGCCAGCAGCATAAGCGGTAGGGGAAGCGGGGAGACCCAGTACTTC. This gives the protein CASSISGRGSGETQYF.

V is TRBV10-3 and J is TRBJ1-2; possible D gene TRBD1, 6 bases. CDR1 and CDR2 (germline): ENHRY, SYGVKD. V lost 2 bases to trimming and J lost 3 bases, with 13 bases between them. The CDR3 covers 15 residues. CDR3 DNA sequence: TGTGCCATCAGTGAGACCCCGGGACACCACTATGGCTACACCTTC. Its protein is CAISETPGHHYGYTF.

CDR3 sequence: CASSLRIAGASTDTQYF. The CDR3 DNA reads TGTGCCAGCAGCTTGAGGATAGCGGGGGCATCCACAGATACGCAGTATTTT. The chain uses TRBV11-2 and TRBJ2-3, with TRBD2 matching over 9 bases. Losses at the gene ends were 3 bases for V and 2 bases for J; bases not matched to a gene: 9. This CDR3 has 17 residues. Looked up from germline, CDR1 is SGHAT and CDR2 is FQNNGV.